This TCR beta chain is from a study of T cell clones after liver transplantation (dated 2019 in TCRdb). Broadly, across the study: Samples were obtained from ITN030ST, a randomized trial in which withdrawal of immunosuppression was attempted within 2 years of liver transplantation. Donor-reactive T cell clones were identified by TCRbeta sequencing after a pre-transplant mixed lymphocyte reaction and then tracked in post-transplant blood. As an antigen-independent comparator for donor-reactive sequences, third party-reactive TCRbeta sequences were also identified from pre-transplant MLRs. Of the eight recipients, three were HCV-positive, while the remaining recipients had been transplanted for non-autoimmune, non-viral indications. The subjects received no induction therapy and were kept on standard immunosuppression until randomization at 12-24 months post-transplant. Tolerance meant complete immunosuppression withdrawal for at least one year without liver enzymes rising beyond twice the upper limit of normal. Blood samples were collected pre-transplant, pre-randomization before withdrawal, and post-randomization after either complete withdrawal or failed withdrawal. Of the 8 liver transplant recipients making up the studied cohort, 3 were classified as tolerant and 5 as non-tolerant. General study outcomes and caveats: Because of small, heterogeneous patient numbers and non-standardized post-transplant time points, the conclusions were only preliminary. A significant post-transplant decrease in circulating donor-reactive CD4 TCRbeta sequences was observed in most of the 8 subjects, irrespective of tolerance or HCV status. Donor-reactive sequences declined more than third party-reactive ones, suggesting partial antigen-specific deletion unrelated to withdrawal success. Without allograft tissue specimens, donor-reactive T cells may have migrated into the graft rather than being deleted. Low numbers of available donor cells limited the measurable donor-reactive repertoire in two subjects. After accounting for repertoire turnover, donor-reactive detection was significantly reduced in 7 of 8 subjects for CD4 and 8 of 8 for CD8.

Thawed unstimulated PBMCs were stained for CD3, CD4 and CD8 and FACS-sorted into CD3+CD4+ and CD3+CD8+ populations. All 8 studied subjects were randomized to withdrawal of immunosuppression. The Qiagen DNeasy Blood and Tissue Kit was used for genomic DNA isolation. Concerning this clone: Its antigen is not yet known. Per-base qualities were not stored, and no clone one base away is much larger.

Frozen genomic DNA underwent high-throughput TCRbeta CDR3 sequencing by immunoSEQ, including PCR amplification, mapping, bias correction and internal controls. Regarding the original processing steps: Productive rearrangements were kept, and unique TCRbeta sequences were defined by CDR3 nucleotide sequence plus V and J gene. A sequence counted as donor-reactive only if the sequence showed at least 5-fold expansion in CFSE-low cells compared with unstimulated pre-transplant cells and had a frequency of at least 0.01%. Minimum frequency thresholds were set for each subject based on the unstimulated sample with the lowest template count, ensuring at least 90% detection power. Repertoire turnover was measured by Jensen-Shannon divergence between the top 1000 TCRbeta sequences post- and pre-transplant. Two-sided Fisher's exact tests were used to test for changes in the detection of donor-reactive sequences. What TCRdb holds here is the immuneACCESS table cut down to in-frame rearrangements. Part of the clones is not present; checked against another copy, under half of the missing clones reflect an unresolved V gene, and the others are unexplained. That table furnishes V, J and clone size, whereas the DNA furnished D and trimming. Across this sample there are fewer than 110,000 clones, with under 90% seen only once. Jointly, the top ten make up roughly 3.1% of the sample.

Sample: CD4+ T cells from blood, taken roughly 50 months after liver transplant. The origin of this receptor is a human patient who received a liver transplant. Following a transplant, some T cells may be graft donor cells, not patient cells.

The CDR3 region: CASSEAVTSGVDTIYF. The DNA sequence is as follows: TGTGCCAGCAGTGAAGCGGTAACCTCAGGGGTAGACACCATATATTTT. The chain was built from TRBV6-1 and TRBJ1-3; possibly the D gene is TRBD1, per 6 matching bases. From the cysteine through the phenylalanine, the CDR3 covers 16 amino acids. Only the CDR3 portion is preserved as DNA: 48 bases, with reading frame beginning at the first base. Between the V and J ends, shortened by 0 bases and 8 bases respectively, the junction contains 17 bases. The germline V gene supplies CDR1 MNHNS and CDR2 SASEGT.